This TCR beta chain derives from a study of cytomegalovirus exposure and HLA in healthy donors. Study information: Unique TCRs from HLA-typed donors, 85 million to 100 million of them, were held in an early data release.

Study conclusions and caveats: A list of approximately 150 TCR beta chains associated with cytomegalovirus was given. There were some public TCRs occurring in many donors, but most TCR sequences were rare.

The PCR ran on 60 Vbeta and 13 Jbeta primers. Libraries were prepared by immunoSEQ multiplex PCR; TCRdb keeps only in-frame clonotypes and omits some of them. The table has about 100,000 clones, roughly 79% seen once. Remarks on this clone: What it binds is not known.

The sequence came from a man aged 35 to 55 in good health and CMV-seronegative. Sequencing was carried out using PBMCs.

The CDR3 protein is CASKENHSSGELFF. The CDR3 region has the DNA TGTGCCAGCAAAGAGAACCACAGCTCCGGGGAGCTGTTTTTT. This chain uses TRBV6-5 with TRBJ2-2; D not certain. Germline lookup yields CDR1 MNHEY and CDR2 SVGAGI. The V end lost 7 bases, the J end lost 6 bases, and 15 bases lay between the germline ends. The CDR3 consists of 14 residues.